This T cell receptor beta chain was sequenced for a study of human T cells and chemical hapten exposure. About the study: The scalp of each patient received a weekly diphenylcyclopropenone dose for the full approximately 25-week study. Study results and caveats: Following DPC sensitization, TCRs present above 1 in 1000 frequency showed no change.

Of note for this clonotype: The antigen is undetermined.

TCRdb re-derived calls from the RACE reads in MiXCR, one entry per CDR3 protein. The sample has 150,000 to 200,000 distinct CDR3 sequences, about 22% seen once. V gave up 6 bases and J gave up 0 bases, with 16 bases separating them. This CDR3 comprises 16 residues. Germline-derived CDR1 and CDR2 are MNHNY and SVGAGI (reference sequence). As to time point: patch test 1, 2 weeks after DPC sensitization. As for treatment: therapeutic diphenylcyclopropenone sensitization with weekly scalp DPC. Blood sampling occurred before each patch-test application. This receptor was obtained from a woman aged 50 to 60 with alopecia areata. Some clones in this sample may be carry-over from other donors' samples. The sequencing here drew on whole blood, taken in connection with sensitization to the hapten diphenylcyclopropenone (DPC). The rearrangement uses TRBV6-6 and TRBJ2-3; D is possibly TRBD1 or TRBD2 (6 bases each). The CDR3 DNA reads TGTGCCAGCAGAAGGGGGGTAGGGGGGAGCACAGATACGCAGTATTTT. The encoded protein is CASRRGVGGSTDTQYF.